This T cell receptor (beta chain) was obtained from a study of T cell responses to AZD1222 COVID-19 vaccine. Germline CDR1 reads WNHNN; CDR2 reads SYGVQD (reference sequence). V lost 4 bases and J 2 bases, leaving 19 bases between the germline ends. The CDR3 spans 17 residues. Assay used: immunoSEQ multiplex PCR; TCRdb lists only in-frame clones, some missing. The repertoire has 80,000 to 90,000 clones, roughly 91% of them found once; the top ten carry less than 5%. This receptor was obtained from an adult who received the AZD1222 COVID-19 vaccine. The sample in question was peripheral blood, obtained 28 days after the second AZD1222 dose. J is TRBJ2-3 and V is TRBV10-1; D may be TRBD1 (7 bases). CDR3 sequence: CASSAPEGKGATDTQYF. The CDR3 DNA is TGCGCCAGCAGTGCCCCGGAGGGAAAGGGGGCCACAGATACGCAGTATTTT.